Shown below are 11 T cell receptor beta chains from a single sample sequenced in a study of blood T cell repertoires in COVID-19. The data were produced by immunoSEQ multiplex PCR, yet TCRdb's version contains in-frame clones alone and is incomplete. The sample consists of about 140,000 clones, around 86% of them appearing once. The specimen sequenced was peripheral blood. These receptors were collected from a man aged 50 to 60 with active COVID-19.

Remarks on this clone: A read error may account for a junction end that differs from germline. The chain is built from TRBV11-2 and TRBJ1-6; a weak D match, TRBD1 (5 bases). Germline V gives CDR1 SGHAT, CDR2 FQNNGV. The CDR3 has 14 residues. The CDR3 loop is CASNLQDPNSPLHF. In DNA form, the CDR3 reads TGTGCCAGCAACTTACAGGATCCCAATTCACCCCTCCACTTT.

V gene TRBV20-1 combines with J gene TRBJ2-5; TRBD2 agrees at 9 bases. The CDR3 contains 14 residues. With 3 bases clipped from V and 2 bases from J, the junction kept 4 bases outside the gene matches. Germline V gene data show CDR1 as DFQATT and CDR2 as SNEGSKA (reference sequence). CDR3 DNA sequence: TGCAGTGCTAGTCTTAGCGGGGGACAAGAGACCCAGTACTTC. It translates to CSASLSGGQETQYF.

This clone was counted once. This rearrangement joins TRBV6-2 or TRBV6-3 to TRBJ2-7; 8 positions match TRBD1. The CDR3 spans 13 residues. V shed 0 bases, J shed 5 bases, and the junction held 0 bases outside the gene matches. Germline V lookup: CDR1 MNHEY, CDR2 SVGEGT. CDR3 coding DNA: TGTGCCAGCAGTTACTCGGACAGGGACGAGCAGTACTTC. Protein sequence: CASSYSDRDEQYF.

The chain combines TRBV5-1 with TRBJ1-5, with a weak D call TRBD1 (5 bases). Looked up from germline, CDR1 is SGHRS and CDR2 is YFSETQ. This CDR3 is built from 15 residues. Trimming pared 2 bases from V and 1 base from J, leaving 10 bases between. This chain's CDR3 is CASSLGVESNQPQHF. CDR3 nucleotide sequence: TGCGCCAGCAGCTTAGGGGTGGAAAGCAATCAGCCCCAGCATTTT.

The CDR3 region is CASVGTEAFF. The DNA for the CDR3 is TGTGCCAGCGTCGGGACTGAAGCTTTCTTT. The chain combines TRBV2 with TRBJ1-1; D is uncertain. The CDR3 length is 10 residues. V was trimmed by 8 bases and J by 5 bases, leaving 6 bases between them. Germline loops: CDR1 SNHLY, CDR2 FYNNEI.

The V and J genes are TRBV7-3 and TRBJ2-1; TRBD2 aligns across 9 bases. This CDR3 contains 13 residues. The germline CDR1 and CDR2 sequences are SGHTA and FQGTGA. V was clipped by 5 bases and J by 9 bases; unmatched bases: 5. The CDR3 sequence: CASSPISGSEQFF. The CDR3 nucleotides are TGTGCCAGCAGCCCCATTAGCGGGAGTGAGCAGTTCTTC.

The rearrangement joins TRBV10-1 to TRBJ2-3; 8 bases are a match to TRBD2. J gave up 2 bases and V 6 bases, and 7 bases lay outside the gene matches. Germline V gene data show CDR1 as WNHNN and CDR2 as SYGVQD (reference sequence). The CDR3 loop spans 15 amino acids. Here the CDR3 reads CASRAGTRATDTQYF. CDR3 in DNA: TGCGCCAGCAGAGCCGGGACTAGGGCCACAGATACGCAGTATTTT.

This clone showed up just once. The rearrangement links TRBV2 to TRBJ1-5, with D unclear. The CDR3 spans 13 residues. CDR1 and CDR2 from the germline V gene are SNHLY and FYNNEI. V lost 5 bases and J 0 bases, leaving 5 bases between the germline ends. DNA of the CDR3: TGTGCCAGCAGTCTTAGTAGCAATCAGCCCCAGCATTTT. The encoded protein is CASSLSSNQPQHF.

CDR3 residues: CASSQEGGTGELFF. The CDR3 coding sequence is TGTGCCAGCAGCCAAGAAGGGGGCACCGGGGAGCTGTTTTTT. This chain links TRBV3-1 (or the pseudogene TRBV3-2) with TRBJ2-2; D is possibly TRBD1 (6 bases). With 0 bases removed from V and 4 bases from J, the gap between germline ends came to 6 bases. The germline V gene has CDR1 LGHDT and CDR2 YNNKEL (reference sequence). The CDR3 has 14 residues.

This clone occurred once. This chain connects TRBV3-1 (or the pseudogene TRBV3-2) to TRBJ2-3, with TRBD1 as a possible D gene (6 bases). V was shortened by 3 bases and J by 6 bases, with 13 bases between the two germline ends. CDR1 is LGHDT, CDR2 YNNKEL, per germline (reference sequence). The CDR3 totals 14 residues. The CDR3 protein is CASSHAGGRDTQYF. In nucleotides, the CDR3 is TGTGCCAGCAGCCATGCTGGGGGCAGGGATACGCAGTATTTT.

The CDR3 nucleotides are TGTGCCAGCAGAGAGCAAAAGGGCGGGTTCTTTGAGCAGTTCTTC. Translated: CASREQKGGFFEQFF. The chain employs TRBV2 and TRBJ2-1; perhaps TRBD2 as D (5 bases). Per germline, CDR1 SNHLY and CDR2 FYNNEI. Deletions cut 6 bases from V and 9 bases from J, with 21 bases between. There are 15 residues in the CDR3.